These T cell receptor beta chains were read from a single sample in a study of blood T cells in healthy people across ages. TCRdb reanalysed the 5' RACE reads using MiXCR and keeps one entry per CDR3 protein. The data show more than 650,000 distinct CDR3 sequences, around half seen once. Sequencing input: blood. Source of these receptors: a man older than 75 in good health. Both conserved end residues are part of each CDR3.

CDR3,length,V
CSARGQIGTQYF,12,TRBV20-1
CSAGQVIAYEQYF,13,TRBV20-1
CATSELAGDPDTQYF,15,TRBV15
CASSLTHFGANVLTF,15,TRBV5-1
CSAFVLGPHEQYF,13,TRBV20-1
CASSAGRADIQYF,13,TRBV2
CSFHRETYNEQYF,13,TRBV29-1
CASSLGTGGSGEQYF,15,TRBV5-1
CASSQDLYAPQGVGYTF,17,TRBV4-2
CASSLRDGGQETQYF,15,TRBV27
CASRGGLAVSYEQYF,15,TRBV2
CASSVAGDQPYEQYF,15,TRBV9
CASIPPPEAAQHF,13,TRBV5-1
CASSQLRQGSASWTEGYTF,19,TRBV16
CSVSTGSPPYEQYF,14,TRBV29-1
CASSLGEGYEQYF,13,TRBV5-1
CASSGNQKNEQYF,13,TRBV27
CSVGAGGSEKLFF,13,TRBV29-1
CASSPTGWNGYTF,13,TRBV18
CASSSRGKFYEQYF,14,TRBV5-1
CASSLVTGRTGELFF,15,TRBV7-2
CSVFTTGADTQYF,13,TRBV29-1
CASSYSGGGDYGYTF,15,TRBV6-5
CSGGENRNTIYF,12,TRBV29-1
CASSSGASHEQFF,13,TRBV7-9
CASRGGLRGEKLFF,14,TRBV28
CASSARWDNPVANYGYTF,18,TRBV4-1
CASSSPDGTDTQYF,14,TRBV5-1
CASSPRTSGMAEQYF,15,TRBV7-9
CASSKRETQYF,11,TRBV12-3/TRBV12-4
CAISESIPNNIQYF,14,TRBV10-3
CASGLITGTGDRDAYF,16,TRBV5-4
CASSPDRGQGIFNEQFF,17,TRBV6-1
CAIRGGQGSGQPQHF,15,TRBV10-3
CSAQDNNYGYTF,12,TRBV29-1
CTSSPLSRGATHEQYF,16,TRBV18
CASSLTGGQFYGYTF,15,TRBV28
CASSLVPPGAGEETQYF,17,TRBV5-1
CASTSLGAFNNEQYF,15,TRBV7-9
CASSQDWTSWETQYF,15,TRBV4-1
CASPDFAPTGNFYEQYF,17,TRBV5-6
CSATRTSGKGALNEQFF,17,TRBV20-1
CASNVEAGGPDTQYF,15,TRBV9
CAWSVGGAQAFF,12,TRBV30
CASSVDRGHTEAFF,14,TRBV5-1
CSARSLTSGIPGSHNEQYF,19,TRBV20-1
CSARVTGLALYSEQYF,16,TRBV20-1
CASSPDRRSTEAFF,14,TRBV18
CASSDRPNYGYTF,13,TRBV12-3/TRBV12-4
CASSYFGTGDVYEQYF,16,TRBV6-5
CASSVEGMETQYF,13,TRBV9
CASSLGGRITGELFF,15,TRBV7-9
CASSAERAYEQYF,13,TRBV2